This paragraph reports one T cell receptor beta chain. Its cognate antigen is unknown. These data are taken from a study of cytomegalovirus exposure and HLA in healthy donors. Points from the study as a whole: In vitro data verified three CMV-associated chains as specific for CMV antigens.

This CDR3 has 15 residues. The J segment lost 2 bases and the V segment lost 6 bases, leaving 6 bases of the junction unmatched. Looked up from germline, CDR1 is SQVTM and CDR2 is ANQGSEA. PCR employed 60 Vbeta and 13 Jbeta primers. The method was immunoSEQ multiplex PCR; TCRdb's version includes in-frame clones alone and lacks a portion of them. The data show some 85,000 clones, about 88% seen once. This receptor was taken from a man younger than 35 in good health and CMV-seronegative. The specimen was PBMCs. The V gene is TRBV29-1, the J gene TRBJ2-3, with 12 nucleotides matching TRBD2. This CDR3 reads CSVAGLAGHTDTQYF. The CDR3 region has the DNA TGCAGCGTCGCCGGACTAGCGGGGCACACAGATACGCAGTATTTT.